This is a list of T cell receptor beta chains from one sample in a study of T cells in narcolepsy. TCRdb's copy holds only in-frame clones and misses some; the assay was immunoSEQ multiplex PCR. Altogether under 30,000 clones are present, approximately 85% being singletons, with the ten largest covering around 1.4%. Sequenced input: CD45RA- memory CD4+ T cells from PBMCs. The receptors were sampled from a human donor with narcolepsy. The CDR3 runs from the conserved cysteine through the conserved F or W. A D gene is named only where the DNA matches it firmly. Some rows mark clone size as missing; the rest say once, few, many or name a class of expanded clone.

D gene	V gene	clone size	J gene	CDR3 DNA	CDR3 protein
NA	TRBV13	NA	TRBJ1-5	TGTGCCAGCAGCTTAGGGCAGATTCAGCCCCAGCATTTT	CASSLGQIQPQHF
NA	TRBV6-1	NA	TRBJ2-7	TGTGCCAGCAGTCGACGGGAAACCTACGAGCAGTACTTC	CASSRRETYEQYF
NA	TRBV5-5	NA	TRBJ2-5	TGTGCCAGCAGCAGAACGTCAGTACCCCAAGAGACCCAGTACTTC	CASSRTSVPQETQYF
TRBD1	TRBV19	NA	TRBJ1-2	TGTGCCAGTAGTACGGGACAGGGTCCGCAATATGGCTACACCTTC	CASSTGQGPQYGYTF
NA	TRBV27	NA	TRBJ2-7	TGTGCCAGCAGTTTAAGGGTCACTCGCCTTGGCGGAGGCTCCTACGAGCAGTACTTC	CASSLRVTRLGGGSYEQYF
NA	TRBV7-9	NA	TRBJ2-7	TGTGCCAGCAGCCCCGAAACTGACTACGAGCAGTACTTC	CASSPETDYEQYF
TRBD2	TRBV19	once	TRBJ2-3	TGTGCCAGTAGTATAGCGGGAGGGCCAGATACGCAGTATTTT	CASSIAGGPDTQYF
NA	TRBV6-1	NA	TRBJ2-1	TGTGCCAGCAGCCTAAATGAGCAGTTCTTC	CASSLNEQFF
TRBD1	TRBV15	NA	TRBJ2-1	TGTGCCACCAGCAGAGATCGGCAGGGGGCTAGCGCCTCCTACAATGAGCAGTTCTTC	CATSRDRQGASASYNEQFF
TRBD2	TRBV6-1	NA	TRBJ2-7	TGTGCCAGCAGTGCGCTAGCGGGAGGACAAGGGGGCGGCTACGAGCAGTACTTC	CASSALAGGQGGGYEQYF
TRBD2	TRBV19	NA	TRBJ2-5	TGTGCCAGTACCAAAAGCGGGAGGGGTGAGACCCAGTACTTC	CASTKSGRGETQYF
NA	TRBV19	NA	TRBJ2-3	TGTGCCAGCTCTGAGGCGAATTTAGCCAGCACAGATACGCAGTATTTT	CASSEANLASTDTQYF
NA	TRBV19	NA	TRBJ1-6	TGTGCCAGTAGTATGGGGGAGCGGGTTTCACCCCTCCACTTT	CASSMGERVSPLHF
NA	TRBV19	NA	TRBJ1-1	TGTGCCAGTAGTATAGGGACGGGGGGCACTGAAGCTTTCTTT	CASSIGTGGTEAFF
NA	TRBV5-1	NA	TRBJ1-1	TGCGCCAGCAGCTCACGGGGACAACAGAACACTGAAGCTTTCTTT	CASSSRGQQNTEAFF
NA	TRBV19	NA	TRBJ2-7	TGTGCCAGTAGTATCGGGACTGAACTCTACGAGCAGTACTTC	CASSIGTELYEQYF
NA	TRBV7-2	NA	TRBJ1-5	TGTGCCAGCAGCCTGGCAAGAAATCAGCCCCAGCATTTT	CASSLARNQPQHF
NA	TRBV19	NA	TRBJ2-3	TGTGCCAGTAGTCCAGGGACCGGGACTGGGAGTGATACGCAGTATTTT	CASSPGTGTGSDTQYF
NA	TRBV7-9	NA	TRBJ1-5	TGTGCCAGCAGCTTAGGGGAGGTGCAGCCCCAGCATTTT	CASSLGEVQPQHF
NA	TRBV6-1	NA	TRBJ1-2	TGTGCCAGCAGAGAGCCGCCGTTGGTGGGCTACACCTTC	CASREPPLVGYTF
TRBD1	TRBV6-4	NA	TRBJ2-3	TGTGCCACCCGCTTGACCGGGACAGGCACAGATACGCAGTATTTT	CATRLTGTGTDTQYF
TRBD2	TRBV11-3	NA	TRBJ2-7	TGTGCCAGCAGCCCAAGCGGGAGAGTCTACGAGCAGTACTTC	CASSPSGRVYEQYF
NA	TRBV27	NA	TRBJ2-5	TGTGCCAGCAGGCCTCTTCCGCGGGGAGAGGAGACCCAGTACTTC	CASRPLPRGEETQYF
TRBD2	TRBV7-2	NA	TRBJ2-2	TGTGCCAGCAGCTTAAGTAGCGGGAGGGCCAGGGCCGGGGAGCTGTTTTTT	CASSLSSGRARAGELFF
TRBD1	TRBV7-7	NA	TRBJ2-5	TGTGCCAGCAGCTGGGACAGACAAGAGACCCAGTACTTC	CASSWDRQETQYF
NA	TRBV7-6	NA	TRBJ2-2	TGTGCCAGCAGCTTACGCGCGTCCGGGACTTCGAACACCGGGGAGCTGTTTTTT	CASSLRASGTSNTGELFF
TRBD2	TRBV5-5	NA	TRBJ2-3	TGTGCCAGCAGCCCAGGCGGACTAGCGCTTACTAGCACAGATACGCAGTATTTT	CASSPGGLALTSTDTQYF
NA	TRBV7-9	NA	TRBJ2-3	TGTGCCAGCAGCTTAGATACAGTAACAGATACGCAGTATTTT	CASSLDTVTDTQYF
TRBD1	TRBV25-1	few	TRBJ1-2	TGTGCCAGCAGTGAATGGAGGACAGGGGGAGACTATGGCTACACCTTC	CASSEWRTGGDYGYTF
TRBD2	TRBV6-5	NA	TRBJ2-1	TGTGCCAGCAAAGTTAGCGGGGTCTACAATGAGCAGTTCTTC	CASKVSGVYNEQFF
TRBD1	TRBV5-4	medium-sized	TRBJ1-1	TGTGCCAGCAGGACAGGGGGTAAAACTGAAGCTTTCTTT	CASRTGGKTEAFF
TRBD1	TRBV15	NA	TRBJ1-5	TGTGCCACCAGCAGAGAGAACAGGGGGCTTCAGCCCCAGCATTTT	CATSRENRGLQPQHF
TRBD2	TRBV28	NA	TRBJ2-7	TGTGCCAGCAGTCCTTTAATCAGACTAGCGGGACCCTACGAGCAGTACTTC	CASSPLIRLAGPYEQYF
TRBD2	TRBV9	NA	TRBJ2-1	TGTGCCAGCAGCCCCCGTGGTAGCGGGAGGGCAAGTGAGCAGTTCTTC	CASSPRGSGRASEQFF
NA	TRBV5-1	NA	TRBJ1-4	TGCGCCAGCAGCTTGGGACAGACATATGAAAAACTGTTTTTT	CASSLGQTYEKLFF
NA	TRBV5-1	NA	TRBJ2-3	TGCGCCAGCAGGCCGCCGGGACTGGTTATAGATACGCAGTATTTT	CASRPPGLVIDTQYF
TRBD1	TRBV5-1	NA	TRBJ2-7	TGCGCCAGCAGCTTGGGACAGGGGGCGGGTTTGGGCCCACCCTACGAGCAGTACTTC	CASSLGQGAGLGPPYEQYF
NA	TRBV18	NA	TRBJ1-1	TGTGCCAGCTCTGGGGCGCGGAGCACTGAAGCTTTCTTT	CASSGARSTEAFF
NA	TRBV6-1	once	TRBJ1-1	TGTGCCAGCAGCAAGAACTTCATGAACACTGAAGCTTTCTTT	CASSKNFMNTEAFF
NA	TRBV6-6	NA	TRBJ2-5	TGTGCCAGCAGTTACCTAGAGACCCAGTACTTC	CASSYLETQYF
TRBD2	TRBV19	NA	TRBJ2-1	TGTGCCAGTTCTAGCGGGAGAGGCGAGCAGTTCTTC	CASSSGRGEQFF
TRBD1	TRBV11-2	NA	TRBJ1-5	TGTGCCAGCAGCCTGGGACAGGGTCACAATCAGCCCCAGCATTTT	CASSLGQGHNQPQHF
NA	TRBV30	NA	TRBJ2-1	TGTGCCTGGAGTGTCGGACTAAATGAGCAGTTCTTC	CAWSVGLNEQFF
TRBD1	TRBV5-5	NA	TRBJ1-1	TGTGCCAGCAGCTTATCGGGACAGAAGAACACTGAAGCTTTCTTT	CASSLSGQKNTEAFF
TRBD1	TRBV7-9	NA	TRBJ2-7	TGTGCCAGCAGCCTGGAGGGACAGGGGCCCTACGAGCAGTACTTC	CASSLEGQGPYEQYF
NA	TRBV19	NA	TRBJ1-3	TGTGCCAGTAGTATAGGGTTTCGTGGCAGCTCTGGAAACACCATATATTTT	CASSIGFRGSSGNTIYF
TRBD2	TRBV2	NA	TRBJ2-7	TGTGCCAGCAGTGTGGGGGGGTGGCGCGAGCAGTACTTC	CASSVGGWREQYF
NA	TRBV5-8	NA	TRBJ2-5	TGTGCCAGCAGCTTTTCGTACCAAGAGACCCAGTACTTC	CASSFSYQETQYF
NA	TRBV6-4	NA	TRBJ2-3	TGTGCCAGCAGTGAGTTAGCTAGCACAGATACGCAGTATTTT	CASSELASTDTQYF
TRBD1	TRBV6-1	NA	TRBJ1-2	TGTGCCAGCAGTGATTCAACAGGGGGCGCGGGTAACTATGGCTACACCTTC	CASSDSTGGAGNYGYTF
TRBD1	TRBV6-1	NA	TRBJ1-1	TGTGCCAGCAGGACCCAAGGGGGCCTAGGAGCTTTCTTT	CASRTQGGLGAFF
NA	TRBV28	NA	TRBJ1-2	TGTGCCAGCAGTTTCCGAGGGACTTATGGCTACACCTTC	CASSFRGTYGYTF
TRBD2	TRBV9	NA	TRBJ2-3	TGTGCCAGCAGCGTAGCTAGCGGGAGCAGCACAGATACGCAGTATTTT	CASSVASGSSTDTQYF
NA	TRBV10-3	few	TRBJ1-3	TGTGCCACGTCAGATTACTCTGGAAACACCATATATTTT	CATSDYSGNTIYF
TRBD1	TRBV10-1	NA	TRBJ2-3	TGCGCCAGCAGGACAGGGCCCGGGGTGTATACGCAGTATTTT	CASRTGPGVYTQYF